These T cell receptor beta chains were read from a single sample in a study of T cells in Graves' hyperthyroidism and ophthalmopathy. TCRdb re-called the multiplex PCR reads through MiXCR, storing one row per CDR3 protein. Among approximately 360,000 distinct CDR3 sequences listed, approximately 14% were seen once. Sequencing was performed on blood. The receptors were gathered from a woman aged 18-29 years with Graves' hyperthyroidism that later progressed to Graves' ophthalmopathy. The CDR3 runs from the conserved cysteine through the conserved F or W. The D gene is left open where the match is weak. Clone size is shown for a subset of rows, as once, few, many or a class of expanded clone.

NA	TRBJ2-6	NA	TRBV2	CASRIGSGANVLTF	TGTGCCAGCAGAATAGGGTCTGGGGCCAACGTCCTGACTTTC
many	TRBJ2-1	TRBD2	TRBV2	CASSDVAGGKDYNEQFF	TGTGCCAGCAGTGACGTAGCGGGAGGGAAGGACTACAATGAGCAGTTCTTC
NA	TRBJ2-5	NA	TRBV5-1	CASSLRDAYQETQYF	TGCGCCAGCAGCTTGAGGGATGCCTACCAAGAGACCCAGTACTTC
many	TRBJ2-2	TRBD2	TRBV3-1	CASSPGLAGAFDTGELFF	TGTGCCAGCAGCCCCGGGCTAGCGGGAGCTTTCGACACCGGGGAGCTGTTTTTT
few	TRBJ1-2	NA	TRBV10-3	CAIRGVSSEVTAYGYTF	TGTGCCATCAGGGGCGTCAGCAGCGAGGTCACCGCCTATGGCTACACCTTC
many	TRBJ2-7	TRBD1	TRBV12-3/TRBV12-4	CASSPDRETGSYEQYF	TGTGCCAGCAGTCCGGACAGGGAGACGGGTTCCTACGAGCAGTACTTC
many	TRBJ1-3	NA	TRBV11-2	CASSTIRRGPGYSGNTIYF	TGTGCCAGCAGCACCATTCGCCGGGGCCCGGGGTACTCTGGAAACACCATATATTTT
NA	TRBJ1-2	NA	TRBV20-1	CSAVGPQNYGYTF	TGCAGTGCCGTAGGCCCCCAGAACTATGGCTACACCTTC
NA	TRBJ2-3	NA	TRBV9	CASSVEAGRGDTQYF	TGTGCCAGCAGCGTAGAGGCCGGACGGGGGGATACGCAGTATTTT
many	TRBJ1-1	NA	TRBV18	CASSPAMKGSEAFF	TGTGCCAGCTCACCTGCGATGAAAGGCTCTGAAGCTTTCTTT
many	TRBJ2-2	NA	TRBV6-5	CASSYSGVFGELFF	TGTGCCAGCAGTTACTCAGGGGTTTTCGGGGAGCTGTTTTTT
few	TRBJ2-1	TRBD2	TRBV19	CASSITSGRSGDNEQFF	TGTGCCAGTAGTATTACTAGCGGGAGGAGTGGGGACAATGAGCAGTTCTTC
many	TRBJ1-2	TRBD1	TRBV13	CASRKPGTGGAGGYTF	TGTGCCAGCAGAAAACCCGGGACAGGGGGCGCAGGGGGCTACACCTTC
few	TRBJ2-7	NA	TRBV10-3	CAISEDIPYEQYF	TGTGCCATCAGTGAGGACATCCCCTACGAGCAGTACTTC
NA	TRBJ1-1	NA	TRBV27	CASSGGGQKNPEAFF	TGTGCCAGCAGTGGGGGGGGTCAAAAAAACCCTGAAGCTTTCTTT
many	TRBJ2-7	NA	TRBV20-1	CSARATHEQYF	TGCAGTGCTAGGGCGACCCACGAGCAGTACTTC
many	TRBJ1-5	NA	TRBV29-1	CSVVSGRDQPQHF	TGCAGCGTTGTTTCAGGGAGGGATCAGCCCCAGCATTTT
NA	TRBJ1-5	TRBD1	TRBV20-1	CSARAGGGFNQPQHF	TGCAGTGCTAGAGCAGGGGGTGGATTTAATCAGCCCCAGCATTTT
many	TRBJ2-5	NA	TRBV18	CASSPPGEKETQYF	TGTGCCAGCTCACCACCAGGGGAGAAAGAGACCCAGTACTTC
few	TRBJ2-1	TRBD2	TRBV9	CASSEEGLAGSYNEQFF	TGTGCCAGCAGCGAGGAGGGACTAGCGGGATCCTACAATGAGCAGTTCTTC
once	TRBJ2-1	TRBD2	TRBV20-1	CSATVSGDLPGNEQFF	TGCAGTGCTACGGTTAGCGGGGATCTCCCAGGCAATGAGCAGTTCTTC
few	TRBJ2-7	NA	TRBV19	CASSSSPREQYF	TGTGCCAGTTCCTCTAGTCCGAGGGAGCAGTACTTC
NA	TRBJ2-7	TRBD1	TRBV6-2/TRBV6-3	CASSGPGQGYEQYF	TGTGCCAGCAGTGGCCCGGGACAGGGCTACGAGCAGTACTTC
few	TRBJ1-2	NA	TRBV20-1	CSARGGAVVGYTF	TGCAGTGCTAGGGGTGGGGCAGTAGTCGGCTACACCTTC
many	TRBJ2-1	NA	TRBV12-3/TRBV12-4	CASSSIDRQVNEQFF	TGTGCCAGCAGTTCTATAGACAGACAAGTCAATGAGCAGTTCTTC
NA	TRBJ2-3	TRBD1	TRBV3-1	CANTQTGRSTDTQYF	TGTGCCAACACCCAGACAGGGCGTAGCACAGATACGCAGTATTTT
many	TRBJ2-5	NA	TRBV28	CASSLSNHYGRDQETQYF	TGTGCCAGCAGTTTATCAAACCACTACGGGAGAGATCAAGAGACCCAGTACTTC
NA	TRBJ2-3	NA	TRBV4-1	CASSRDPGPADTQYF	TGCGCCAGCAGCCGTGACCCGGGCCCTGCGGATACGCAGTATTTT
many	TRBJ2-7	NA	TRBV20-1	CSAASGAYEQYF	TGCAGTGCCGCCTCGGGGGCCTACGAGCAGTACTTC
many	TRBJ1-5	TRBD1	TRBV12-3/TRBV12-4	CASTADREAQPQHF	TGTGCCAGCACTGCCGACAGGGAAGCTCAGCCCCAGCATTTT
few	TRBJ2-2	TRBD1	TRBV7-9	CASSPGQGTTGELFF	TGTGCCAGCAGCCCGGGACAGGGGACAACCGGGGAGCTGTTTTTT
many	TRBJ2-7	NA	TRBV7-7	CASSLGEVGDHEQYF	TGTGCTAGCAGCCTGGGCGAGGTGGGGGACCACGAGCAGTACTTC
many	TRBJ2-7	TRBD2	TRBV20-1	CSARDLREGYEQYF	TGCAGTGCTAGAGATCTAAGGGAGGGCTACGAGCAGTACTTC
many	TRBJ1-1	NA	TRBV30	CAWVGTWNTEAFF	TGTGCCTGGGTCGGGACATGGAACACTGAAGCTTTCTTT
few	TRBJ1-1	NA	TRBV5-1	CASSPEQSARAEAFF	TGCGCCAGCAGCCCCGAACAAAGCGCACGGGCTGAAGCTTTCTTT
many	TRBJ2-3	NA	TRBV27	CASTLMDTQYF	TGTGCCAGCACCCTCATGGATACGCAGTATTTT
few	TRBJ2-7	NA	TRBV4-2	CASSQDPGEWNEQYF	TGTGCCAGCAGCCAAGACCCGGGCGAATGGAACGAGCAGTACTTC
NA	TRBJ1-1	NA	TRBV24-1	CATRRGMNTEAFF	TGTGCCACCAGGAGGGGAATGAACACTGAAGCTTTCTTT
many	TRBJ2-7	NA	TRBV9	CASSVEGSTSYEQYF	TGTGCCAGCAGCGTAGAGGGTAGCACGTCCTACGAGCAGTACTTC
NA	TRBJ2-1	NA	TRBV5-1	CASIGGIDGSPDNEQFF	TGCGCCAGCATAGGGGGGATAGACGGTTCCCCGGACAATGAGCAGTTCTTC
many	TRBJ1-2	NA	TRBV4-2	CASSQDRGVYGYTF	TGTGCCAGCAGCCAAGATAGGGGGGTCTATGGCTACACCTTC
NA	TRBJ2-1	TRBD2	TRBV29-1	CSGGEGPIYEQFF	TGCAGCGGAGGGGAGGGCCCGATATATGAGCAGTTCTTC
many	TRBJ2-7	NA	TRBV6-1	CASSAAEMDEQYF	TGTGCCAGCAGCGCCGCAGAAATGGACGAGCAGTACTTC
many	TRBJ1-2	NA	TRBV2	CASSGEFHYGYTF	TGTGCCAGCAGTGGAGAGTTTCACTATGGCTACACCTTC
many	TRBJ1-3	NA	TRBV3-1	CASSQDGTVSGNTIYF	TGTGCCAGCAGCCAAGATGGTACAGTCTCTGGAAACACCATATATTTT
NA	TRBJ1-2	NA	TRBV7-9	CASSLAGPENYGYTF	TGTGCCAGCAGCTTAGCGGGACCGGAAAACTATGGCTACACCTTC
many	TRBJ2-1	TRBD2	TRBV3-1	CASSQGLAYNEQFF	TGTGCCAGCAGCCAGGGACTAGCCTACAATGAGCAGTTCTTC
NA	TRBJ2-7	TRBD1	TRBV12-3/TRBV12-4	CASSPNRGEQYF	TGTGCCAGCAGTCCTAACAGGGGCGAGCAGTACTTC
many	TRBJ2-7	NA	TRBV6-5	CASSYRATGSYEQYF	TGTGCCAGCAGTTACCGGGCGACTGGATCCTACGAGCAGTACTTC
many	TRBJ2-3	TRBD1	TRBV7-9	CASSPDRVPDTQYF	TGTGCCAGCAGCCCCGACAGGGTTCCAGATACGCAGTATTTT
many	TRBJ1-6	TRBD1	TRBV28	CASRRQGKGSPLHF	TGTGCCAGCAGGAGACAGGGGAAAGGATCACCCCTCCACTTT
few	TRBJ1-1	TRBD1	TRBV27	CASSLAGTVAFF	TGTGCCAGCAGTTTAGCCGGGACAGTTGCTTTCTTT
NA	TRBJ1-1	NA	TRBV3-1	CASIGTLNTEAFF	TGTGCCAGCATAGGCACCCTGAACACTGAAGCTTTCTTT
NA	TRBJ2-3	TRBD2	TRBV20-1	CSGGRRRTSGSTDTQYF	TGCAGTGGAGGTCGTCGACGGACTAGCGGAAGCACAGATACGCAGTATTTT
NA	TRBJ2-6	NA	TRBV9	CASSGSGSGANVLTF	TGTGCCAGCAGCGGAAGCGGCTCTGGGGCCAACGTCCTGACTTTC
NA	TRBJ1-5	NA	TRBV5-5	CASSLGEGQPQHF	TGTGCCAGCAGCTTGGGGGAGGGCCAGCCCCAGCATTTT
NA	TRBJ2-1	TRBD2	TRBV7-9	CASSPRTSGSSDNEQFF	TGTGCCAGCAGCCCTCGGACTAGCGGGAGTTCGGACAATGAGCAGTTCTTC
many	TRBJ2-5	NA	TRBV7-6	CASSFRGDGTQYF	TGTGCCAGCAGCTTCCGAGGCGATGGGACCCAGTACTTC
many	TRBJ1-4	NA	TRBV28	CASSSITTNEKLFF	TGTGCCAGCAGCTCTATTACAACTAATGAAAAACTGTTTTTT
NA	TRBJ2-2	TRBD2	TRBV2	CASKREGRTGELFF	TGTGCCAGCAAGCGGGAGGGCCGGACCGGGGAGCTGTTTTTT